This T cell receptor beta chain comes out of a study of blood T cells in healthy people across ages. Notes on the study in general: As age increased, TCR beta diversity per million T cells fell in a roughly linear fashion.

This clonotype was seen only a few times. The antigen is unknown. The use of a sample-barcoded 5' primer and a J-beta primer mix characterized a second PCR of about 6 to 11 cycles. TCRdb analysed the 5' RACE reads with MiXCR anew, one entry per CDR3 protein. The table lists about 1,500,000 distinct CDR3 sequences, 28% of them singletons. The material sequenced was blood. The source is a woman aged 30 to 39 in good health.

CDR3 in amino acids: CASSPDRGGRQFF. The CDR3 DNA is TGTGCCAGCAGCCCGGACAGGGGCGGAAGGCAGTTCTTC. The rearrangement joins TRBV7-2 to TRBJ2-1; 9 bases are a match to TRBD1. Trimming cost V 5 bases and J 12 bases; bases outside gene matches: 8. Per germline, CDR1 SGHTA and CDR2 FQGNSA. The CDR3 totals 13 residues.